Described below is a single T cell receptor beta chain sequence and its context. Its target is unknown. These data belong to a study of beta chain features in type 1 diabetes. Points from the study as a whole: Within patients, naive, central memory and Treg TCRB repertoires seemed more similar than within healthy donors. All four CD4+ subsets from Type 1 diabetes patients carried moderately but significantly shorter TCRB CDR3s.

Every isolated RNA sample was fully reverse transcribed, so sequencing captured expressed TCRB transcripts. TCRdb's table, derived via immunoSEQ multiplex PCR, lists solely in-frame clones and lacks some. The sample shows roughly 700,000 clones, roughly an eighth of them seen only once. The CDR3 runs to 13 residues. V was pared by 3 bases and J by 5 bases, with 13 bases between. The germline CDR1 and CDR2 sequences are SQVTM and ANQGSEA. One heparinised blood draw averaging around 110 mL was given by each donor. The sample taken for sequencing was naive CD4+ T cells from blood. This receptor was identified in a man in his late teens or twenties with type 1 diabetes. The chain uses TRBV29-1 and TRBJ1-2; a possible D gene is TRBD1 (6 bases). CDR3 sequence reads: CSVDGRGGYGYTF. Here the CDR3 DNA reads TGCAGCGTTGACGGCAGGGGAGGATATGGCTACACCTTC. Based on the CDR3 plus reference TRBV29-1 and TRBJ1-2, the full variable domain is SAVISQKPSRDICQRGTSLTIQCQVDSQVTMMFWYRQQPGQSLTLIATANQGSEATYESGFVIDKFPISRPNLTFSTLTVSNMSPEDSSIYLCSVDGRGGYGYTFGSGTRLTVV.